This TCR beta chain was identified in a study of identical twins. From the 5' RACE reads, TCRdb called clonotypes with MiXCR, one entry per CDR3 protein. The profile shows 500,000 to 550,000 distinct CDR3 sequences, less than 25% of them singletons. Another study also made use of these data, one on T cells expressing NK-cell markers.

Sequenced: CD4+ T cells sorted from blood. The origin of this receptor is a woman aged 18-29 years in good health.

In DNA form, the CDR3 reads TGTGCCAGCAGTTACTCGAGAGTCGGGGGCCGCTACGAGCAGTACTTC. This codes for CASSYSRVGGRYEQYF. The J gene is TRBJ2-7, the V gene TRBV6-2 or TRBV6-3; possibly TRBD1 or TRBD2 for D (6 bases each). This CDR3 contains 16 residues. Germline CDR1 is MNHEY and CDR2 is SVGEGT. The ends were cut back, 0 bases at V and 3 bases at J, with 15 bases in the middle.